The source of this T cell receptor beta chain is a study of shared clonotypes between healthy human individuals. Per germline, CDR1 MGHRA and CDR2 YSYEKL. The CDR3 length is 14 residues. Trimming took off 7 bases at V and 3 bases at J, with 16 bases between the two ends. Naive CD8 cells lacked CD45RO and underwent positive selection for CCR7, leaving out terminally differentiated effector memory CD45RA+ cells. Profiled with immunoSEQ multiplex PCR; TCRdb holds only in-frame clones, not every one. The sample lists more than 2 million clones, about 95% occurring once. V gene TRBV4-1 combines with J gene TRBJ2-7; perhaps TRBD2 as D (5 bases). The material sequenced was naive CD8+ T cells sorted from blood. This receptor was identified in a man between 18 and 29 years old in good health. The CDR3 spells CASTQSGSVYEQYF. The DNA of the CDR3 is TGCGCCAGCACCCAGTCTGGGAGCGTCTACGAGCAGTACTTC.